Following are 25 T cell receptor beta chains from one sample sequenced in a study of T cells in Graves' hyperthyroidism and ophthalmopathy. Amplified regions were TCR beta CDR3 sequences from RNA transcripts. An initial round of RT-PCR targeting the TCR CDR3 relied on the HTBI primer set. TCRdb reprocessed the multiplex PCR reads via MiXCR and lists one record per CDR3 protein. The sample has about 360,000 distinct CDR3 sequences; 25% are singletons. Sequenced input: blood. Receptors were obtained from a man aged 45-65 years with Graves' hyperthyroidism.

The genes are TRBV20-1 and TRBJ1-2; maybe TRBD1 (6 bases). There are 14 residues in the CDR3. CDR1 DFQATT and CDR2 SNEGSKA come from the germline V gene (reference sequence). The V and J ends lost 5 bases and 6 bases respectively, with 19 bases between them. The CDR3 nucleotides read TGCAGTGCTTTGGACCGGCAGGGGATGCATGGCTACACCTTC. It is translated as CSALDRQGMHGYTF.

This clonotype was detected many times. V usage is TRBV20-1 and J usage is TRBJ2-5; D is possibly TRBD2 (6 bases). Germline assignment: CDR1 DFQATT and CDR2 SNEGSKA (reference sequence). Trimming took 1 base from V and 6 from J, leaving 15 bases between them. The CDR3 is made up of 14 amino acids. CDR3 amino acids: CSARVGGGTKTQYF. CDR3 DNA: TGCAGTGCTAGAGTTGGAGGCGGGACGAAGACCCAGTACTTC.

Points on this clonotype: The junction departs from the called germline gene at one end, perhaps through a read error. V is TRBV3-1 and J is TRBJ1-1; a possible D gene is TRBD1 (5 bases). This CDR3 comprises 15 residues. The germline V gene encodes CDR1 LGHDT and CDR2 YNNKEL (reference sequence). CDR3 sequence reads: CASSHAVGGNTEASF. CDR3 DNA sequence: TGTGCCAGCAGCCACGCGGTCGGGGGTAACACTGAAGCTTCCTTT. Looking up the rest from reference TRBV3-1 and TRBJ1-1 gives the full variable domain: DTAVSQTPKYLVTQMGNDKSIKCEQNLGHDTMYWYKQDSKKFLKIMFSYNNKELIINETVPNRFSPKSPDKAHLNLHINSLELGDSAVYFCASSHAVGGNTEASFGQGTRLTVV.

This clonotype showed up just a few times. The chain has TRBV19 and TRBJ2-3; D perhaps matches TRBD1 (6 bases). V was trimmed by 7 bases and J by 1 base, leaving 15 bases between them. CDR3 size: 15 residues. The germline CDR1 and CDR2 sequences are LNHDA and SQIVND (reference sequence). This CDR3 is CASTLRDTRTDTQYF. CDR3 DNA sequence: TGTGCCAGTACCCTCCGGGACACTCGCACAGATACGCAGTATTTT.

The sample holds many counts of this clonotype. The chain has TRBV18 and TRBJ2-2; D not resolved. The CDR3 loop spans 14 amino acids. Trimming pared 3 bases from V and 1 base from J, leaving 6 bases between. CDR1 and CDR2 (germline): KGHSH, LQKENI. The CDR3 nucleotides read TGTGCCAGCTCACCGGGCCTGAACACCGGGGAGCTGTTTTTT. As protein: CASSPGLNTGELFF.

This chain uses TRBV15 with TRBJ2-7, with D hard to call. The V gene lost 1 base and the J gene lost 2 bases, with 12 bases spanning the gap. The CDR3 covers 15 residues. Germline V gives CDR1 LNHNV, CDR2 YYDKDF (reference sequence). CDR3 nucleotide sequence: TGTGCCACCAGCAGAGCCGACGGATTAACCTACGAGCAGTACTTC. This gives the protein CATSRADGLTYEQYF.

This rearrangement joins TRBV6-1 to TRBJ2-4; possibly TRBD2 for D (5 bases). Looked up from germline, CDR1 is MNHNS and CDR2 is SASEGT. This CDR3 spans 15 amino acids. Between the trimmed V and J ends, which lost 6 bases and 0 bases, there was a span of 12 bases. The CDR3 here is CASRGSGLAKNIQYF. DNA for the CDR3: TGTGCCAGCAGAGGTAGTGGACTAGCCAAAAACATTCAGTACTTC.

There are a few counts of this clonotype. This CDR3 reads CAISAPGKETQYF. CDR3 nucleotides: TGTGCCATCAGTGCGCCAGGGAAAGAGACCCAGTACTTC. The gene calls are TRBV10-3 and TRBJ2-5; D is possibly TRBD1 (5 bases). Germline loops: CDR1 ENHRY, CDR2 SYGVKD. The V gene lost 4 bases and the J gene lost 3 bases, with 9 bases spanning the gap. CDR3 length equals 13 residues.

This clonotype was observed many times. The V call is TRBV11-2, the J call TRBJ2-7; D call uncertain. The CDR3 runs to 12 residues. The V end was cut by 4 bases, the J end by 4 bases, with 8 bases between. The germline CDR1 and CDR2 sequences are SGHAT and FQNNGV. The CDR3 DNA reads TGTGCCAGCAGCTCCCGCCCATACGAGCAGTACTTC. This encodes CASSSRPYEQYF.

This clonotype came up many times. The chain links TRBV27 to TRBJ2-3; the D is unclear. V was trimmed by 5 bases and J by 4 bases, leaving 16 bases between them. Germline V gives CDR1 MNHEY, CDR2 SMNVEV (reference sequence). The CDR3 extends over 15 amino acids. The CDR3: CASSLTSSQADTQYF. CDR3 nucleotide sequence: TGTGCCAGCAGTCTGACCTCGTCCCAGGCAGATACGCAGTATTTT.

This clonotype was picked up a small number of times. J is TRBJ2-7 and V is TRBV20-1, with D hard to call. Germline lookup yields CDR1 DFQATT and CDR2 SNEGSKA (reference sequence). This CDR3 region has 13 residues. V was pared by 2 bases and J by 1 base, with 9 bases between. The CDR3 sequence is CSARPAQSYEQYF. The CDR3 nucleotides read TGCAGTGCTAGACCAGCCCAGTCCTACGAGCAGTACTTC.

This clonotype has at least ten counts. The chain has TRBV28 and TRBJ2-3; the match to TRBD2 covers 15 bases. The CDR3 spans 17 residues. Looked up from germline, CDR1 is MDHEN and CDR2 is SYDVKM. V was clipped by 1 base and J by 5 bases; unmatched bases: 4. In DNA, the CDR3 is TGTGCCAGCAGTTTATTGGGACTAGCGGGAGGCAAAGATACGCAGTATTTT. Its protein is CASSLLGLAGGKDTQYF.

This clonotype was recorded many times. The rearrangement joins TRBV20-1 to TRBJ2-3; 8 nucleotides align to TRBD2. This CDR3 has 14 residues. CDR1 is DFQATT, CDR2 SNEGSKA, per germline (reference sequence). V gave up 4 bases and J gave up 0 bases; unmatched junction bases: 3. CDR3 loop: CSAKLAGSTDTQYF. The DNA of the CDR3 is TGCAGTGCTAAGTTAGCGGGAAGCACAGATACGCAGTATTTT.

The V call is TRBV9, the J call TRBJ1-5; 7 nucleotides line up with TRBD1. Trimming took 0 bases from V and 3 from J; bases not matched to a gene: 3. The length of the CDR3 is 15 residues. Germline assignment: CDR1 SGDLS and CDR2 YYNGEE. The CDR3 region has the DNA TGTGCCAGCAGCGTAGGGGGACAGCCCAATCAGCCCCAGCATTTT. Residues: CASSVGGQPNQPQHF.

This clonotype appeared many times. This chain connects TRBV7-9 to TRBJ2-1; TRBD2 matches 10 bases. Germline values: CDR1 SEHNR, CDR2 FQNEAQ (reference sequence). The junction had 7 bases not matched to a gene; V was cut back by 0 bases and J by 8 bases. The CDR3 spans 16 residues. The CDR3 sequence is CASSLAEREGRHEQFF. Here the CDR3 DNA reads TGTGCCAGCAGCTTAGCGGAGCGGGAGGGCCGTCATGAGCAGTTCTTC.

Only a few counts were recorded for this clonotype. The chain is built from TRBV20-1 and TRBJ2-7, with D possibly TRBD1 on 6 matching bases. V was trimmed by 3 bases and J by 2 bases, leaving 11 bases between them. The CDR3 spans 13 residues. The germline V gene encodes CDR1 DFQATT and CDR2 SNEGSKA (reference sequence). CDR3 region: CSASYRGTYEQYF. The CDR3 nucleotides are TGCAGTGCTAGCTATAGGGGGACCTACGAGCAGTACTTC.

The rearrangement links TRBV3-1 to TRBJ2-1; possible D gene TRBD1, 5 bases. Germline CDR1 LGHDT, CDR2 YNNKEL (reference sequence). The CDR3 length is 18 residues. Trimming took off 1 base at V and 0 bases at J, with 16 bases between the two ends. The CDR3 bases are TGTGCCAGCAGCCAAGGAGCCCGACAGCTGCCCTCCTACAATGAGCAGTTCTTC. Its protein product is CASSQGARQLPSYNEQFF.

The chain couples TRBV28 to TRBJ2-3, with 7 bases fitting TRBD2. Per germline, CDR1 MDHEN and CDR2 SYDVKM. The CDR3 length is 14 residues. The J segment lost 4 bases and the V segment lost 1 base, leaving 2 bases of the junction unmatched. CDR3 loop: CASSLYGLADTQYF. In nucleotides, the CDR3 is TGTGCCAGCAGTTTATACGGACTAGCAGATACGCAGTATTTT. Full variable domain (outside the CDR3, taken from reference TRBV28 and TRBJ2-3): DVKVTQSSRYLVKRTGEKVFLECVQDMDHENMFWYRQDPGLGLRLIYFSYDVKMKEKGDIPEGYSVSREKKERFSLILESASTNQTSMYLCASSLYGLADTQYFGPGTRLTVL.

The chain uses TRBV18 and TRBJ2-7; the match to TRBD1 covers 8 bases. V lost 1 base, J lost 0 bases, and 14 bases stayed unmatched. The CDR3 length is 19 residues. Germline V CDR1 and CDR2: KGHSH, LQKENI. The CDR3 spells CASSPLGTGRSRHSYEQYF. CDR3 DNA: TGTGCCAGCTCACCACTCGGGACAGGCCGGAGCAGACACTCCTACGAGCAGTACTTC.

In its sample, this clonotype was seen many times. CDR3 amino acids: CAWSVRVGSNQPQHF. CDR3 sequence (DNA): TGTGCCTGGAGTGTACGGGTGGGTAGCAATCAGCCCCAGCATTTT. The chain has TRBV30 and TRBJ1-5; D is unresolved. CDR3 length: 15 amino acids. The germline V and J ends were trimmed by 0 bases and 0 bases, with 9 bases remaining between them. Germline loops: CDR1 GTSNPN, CDR2 SVGIG (reference sequence).

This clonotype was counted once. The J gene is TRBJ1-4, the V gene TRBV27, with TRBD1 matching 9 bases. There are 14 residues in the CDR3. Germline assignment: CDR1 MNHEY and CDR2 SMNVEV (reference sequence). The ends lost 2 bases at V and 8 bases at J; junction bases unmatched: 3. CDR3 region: CASSLRQGGEKLFF. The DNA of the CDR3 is TGTGCCAGCAGTTTACGACAGGGGGGCGAAAAACTGTTTTTT.

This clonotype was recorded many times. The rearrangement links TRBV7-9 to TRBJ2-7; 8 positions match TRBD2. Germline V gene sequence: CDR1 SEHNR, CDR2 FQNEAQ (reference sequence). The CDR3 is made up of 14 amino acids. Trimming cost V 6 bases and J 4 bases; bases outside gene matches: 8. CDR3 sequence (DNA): TGTGCCAGCAGGACCGGCAGCGGGGGATACGAGCAGTACTTC. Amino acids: CASRTGSGGYEQYF. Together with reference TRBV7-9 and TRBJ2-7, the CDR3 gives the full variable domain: DTGVSQNPRHKITKRGQNVTFRCDPISEHNRLYWYRQTLGQGPEFLTYFQNEAQLEKSRLLSDRFSAERPKGSFSTLEIQRTEQGDSAMYLCASRTGSGGYEQYFGPGTRLTVT.

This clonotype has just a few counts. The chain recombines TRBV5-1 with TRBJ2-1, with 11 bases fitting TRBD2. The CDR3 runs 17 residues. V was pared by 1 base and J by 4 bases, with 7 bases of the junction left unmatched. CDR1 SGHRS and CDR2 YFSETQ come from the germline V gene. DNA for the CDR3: TGCGCCAGCAGCTTGACTAGCGGGAGCAGTCTGTACAATGAGCAGTTCTTC. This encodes CASSLTSGSSLYNEQFF.

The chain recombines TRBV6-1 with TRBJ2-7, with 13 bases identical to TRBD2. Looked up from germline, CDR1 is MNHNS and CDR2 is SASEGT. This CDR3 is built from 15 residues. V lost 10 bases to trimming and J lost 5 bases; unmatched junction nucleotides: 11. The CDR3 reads CATARLAGGIDEQYF. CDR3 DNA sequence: TGTGCCACCGCCAGACTAGCGGGAGGAATAGACGAGCAGTACTTC.

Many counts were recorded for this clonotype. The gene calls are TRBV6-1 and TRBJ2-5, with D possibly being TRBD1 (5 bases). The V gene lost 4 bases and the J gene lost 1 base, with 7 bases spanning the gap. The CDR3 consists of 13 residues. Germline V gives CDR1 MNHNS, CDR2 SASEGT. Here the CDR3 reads CASSGGSQETQYF. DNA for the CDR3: TGTGCCAGCAGTGGGGGCAGCCAAGAGACCCAGTACTTC.